This T cell receptor beta chain is drawn from a study of T-cell memory formation after mild COVID-19. This clonotype was picked up many times. What it binds is unknown. TCRdb recomputed calls from the 5' RACE reads with MiXCR, one row per CDR3 protein. The table lists 30,000 to 45,000 distinct CDR3 sequences, roughly 11% of them singletons. Study-level findings and limits: CD4+ clones that contracted lay mainly in CM and EM; CD8+ ones lay in EMRA. The authors did not confirm SARS-CoV-2 specificity of second-wave clones peaking day 37.

CDR3 size: 15 residues. The rearrangement joins TRBV3-2 to TRBJ2-4; the table's D call TRBD1 went unverified against the DNA. TRBV3-2 is annotated as a pseudogene. The sequenced sample consisted of PBMCs or a T cell subset sorted from them (not recorded which). The TCR sequence derives from a young man who had mild COVID-19 (a few samples of this study predate the infection). Cell type and time point are not known. This chain's CDR3 is CASSQPSRAKNIQYF. CDR3 nucleotide sequence: TGTGCCAGCAGCCAACCTTCCCGAGCCAAAAACATTCAGTACTTC.